Each of the 10 T cell receptor beta chains below was sequenced from the same sample in a study of T cell changes during pregnancy in multiple sclerosis. TCRdb keeps only in-frame clones here, not all; method: immunoSEQ multiplex PCR. There are some 14,000 clones in the sample; almost 90% occur only once, and approximately 12% lies in the top ten. Specimen: CD8+ T cells from peripheral blood mononuclear cells, collected after pregnancy. All receptors come from a female donor in good health, enrolled as a control in a pregnancy study.

CDR3 DNA: TGTGCCAGCAGCTCGTTCTGGGCAGGGGACACTGAAGCTTTCTTT. Amino acid sequence: CASSSFWAGDTEAFF. The V gene is TRBV11-2, the J gene TRBJ1-1; tentative D call: TRBD1 (6 bases). Germline CDR1 reads SGHAT; CDR2 reads FQNNGV. V shed 4 bases and J shed 3 bases, with 15 bases lying between them. The CDR3 consists of 15 residues.

The chain recombines TRBV9 with TRBJ2-5, with 10 bases identical to TRBD2. J gave up 4 bases and V 3 bases, and 18 bases lay outside the gene matches. The CDR3 covers 19 residues. Germline CDR1 reads SGDLS; CDR2 reads YYNGEE. The CDR3 DNA is TGTGCCAGCAGCGCCAAGGGGGAATCTAGCGGGAGTTTTTTAGAGACCCAGTACTTC. Its protein is CASSAKGESSGSFLETQYF.

This chain links TRBV28 with TRBJ1-2; the D is unclear. The CDR3 spans 13 residues. Between the trimmed V and J ends, which lost 8 bases and 1 base, there was a span of 11 bases. CDR1 and CDR2 (germline): MDHEN, SYDVKM. The CDR3 sequence: CASGELVNYGYTF. CDR3 nucleotide sequence: TGTGCCAGCGGAGAGCTGGTTAACTATGGCTACACCTTC.

This chain links TRBV6-6 with TRBJ1-2; a weak D match, TRBD1 (6 bases). V dropped 5 bases and J dropped 4 bases, with 14 bases sitting between them. Germline V CDR1 and CDR2: MNHNY, SVGAGI (reference sequence). The CDR3 has 14 amino acids. The chain's CDR3 is CASSHTGIGYGYTF. The CDR3 coding sequence is TGTGCCAGCAGTCATACAGGGATTGGCTATGGCTACACCTTC.

The V call is TRBV11-2, the J call TRBJ2-1, with a tentative D call TRBD1 (6 bases). This CDR3 is 15 amino acids long. Germline V CDR1 and CDR2: SGHAT, FQNNGV. V dropped 5 bases and J dropped 12 bases, with 23 bases sitting between them. The CDR3 DNA reads as TGTGCCAGCAGCGTAAGAGAGACAGGACGTGTTGGGCAGTTCTTC. It translates to CASSVRETGRVGQFF. Using reference TRBV11-2 and TRBJ2-1 for the parts outside the CDR3, the full variable domain is EAGVAQSPRYKIIEKRQSVAFWCNPISGHATLYWYQQILGQGPKLLIQFQNNGVVDDSQLPKDRFSAERLKGVDSTLKIQPAKLEDSAVYLCASSVRETGRVGQFFGPGTRLTVL.

This chain links TRBV7-2 with TRBJ1-1; D not certain. In germline, CDR1 is SGHTA, CDR2 FQGNSA. The V end lost 3 bases, the J end lost 3 bases, and 8 bases lay between the germline ends. The CDR3 is 13 amino acids. The CDR3 loop is CASSLEQYTEAFF. DNA for the CDR3: TGTGCCAGCAGCTTGGAACAGTACACTGAAGCTTTCTTT.

The chain has TRBV6-1 and TRBJ2-7, with 8 nucleotides matching TRBD2. This CDR3 has 14 residues. The trim removed 7 bases at V and 0 bases at J, leaving 5 bases unmatched. Germline CDR1 reads MNHNS; CDR2 reads SASEGT. CDR3 protein: CASNQRGSSYEQYF. CDR3 in DNA: TGTGCCAGCAATCAGCGGGGGAGCTCCTACGAGCAGTACTTC.

This clone has a handful of counts. The V and J genes are TRBV19 and TRBJ2-1, with a weak D call TRBD2 (5 bases). The CDR3 consists of 11 residues. V lost 6 bases and J 15 bases, leaving 15 bases between the germline ends. CDR1 LNHDA and CDR2 SQIVND come from the germline V gene (reference sequence). Written as DNA, the CDR3 is TGTGCCAGTAGCTTCGGGAATGCAATGTTCTTC. Its protein is CASSFGNAMFF. Using reference TRBV19 and TRBJ2-1 for the parts outside the CDR3, the full variable domain is DGGITQSPKYLFRKEGQNVTLSCEQNLNHDAMYWYRQDPGQGLRLIYYSQIVNDFQKGDIAEGYSVSREKKESFPLTVTSAQKNPTAFYLCASSFGNAMFFGPGTRLTVL.

The chain joins TRBV9 to TRBJ1-2, with D possibly being TRBD1 (6 bases). V lost 4 bases to trimming and J lost 4 bases, with 17 bases between them. In germline, CDR1 is SGDLS, CDR2 YYNGEE. The CDR3 is made up of 15 amino acids. The CDR3 protein is CASSSEAGVPYGYTF. CDR3 coding DNA: TGTGCCAGCAGCTCGGAGGCAGGGGTCCCCTATGGCTACACCTTC.

V usage is TRBV18 and J usage is TRBJ2-1, with TRBD2 matching over 7 bases. Unmatched junction bases numbered 2, after V lost 2 bases and J lost 4 bases. CDR3 length: 14 residues. Germline V gives CDR1 KGHSH, CDR2 LQKENI. This CDR3 is CASSPSGAYNEQFF. DNA for the CDR3: TGTGCCAGCTCACCAAGCGGGGCTTACAATGAGCAGTTCTTC. The full variable domain, in which reference TRBV18 and TRBJ2-1 provide the parts outside the CDR3, is NAGVMQNPRHLVRRRGQEARLRCSPMKGHSHVYWYRQLPEEGLKFMVYLQKENIIDESGMPKERFSAEFPKEGPSILRIQQVVRGDSAAYFCASSPSGAYNEQFFGPGTRLTVL.